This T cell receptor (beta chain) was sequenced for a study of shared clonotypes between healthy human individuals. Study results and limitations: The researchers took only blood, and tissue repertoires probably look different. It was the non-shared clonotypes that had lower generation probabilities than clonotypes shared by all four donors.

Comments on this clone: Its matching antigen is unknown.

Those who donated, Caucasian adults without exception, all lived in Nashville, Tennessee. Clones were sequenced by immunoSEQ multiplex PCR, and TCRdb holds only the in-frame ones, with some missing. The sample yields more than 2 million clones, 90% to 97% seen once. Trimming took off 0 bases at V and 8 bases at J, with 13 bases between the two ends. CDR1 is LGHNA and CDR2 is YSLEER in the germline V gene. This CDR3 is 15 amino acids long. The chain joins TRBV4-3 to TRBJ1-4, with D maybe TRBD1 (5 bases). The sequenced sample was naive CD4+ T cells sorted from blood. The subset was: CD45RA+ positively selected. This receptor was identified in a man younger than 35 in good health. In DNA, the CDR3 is TGCGCCAGCAGCCAAGAAGGGGTGGGGTCCGAAAAACTGTTTTTT. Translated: CASSQEGVGSEKLFF.